The next 32 T cell receptor beta chains were all read from a single sample in a study of breast tumors, draining lymph nodes, adjacent tissues. TCRdb reprocessed the multiplex PCR reads with MiXCR, giving one entry per CDR3 protein. The sample contains approximately 280,000 distinct CDR3 sequences, 30% of which appear only once. Breast cancer patients provided tissue from their axillary draining lymph nodes. The sequenced material came from axillary lymph node tissue. These TCRs come from a female donor with breast cancer. Some clones in this sample may be carry-over from other donors' samples.

Concerning this clonotype: Possible read error: a much larger clone is one base away. The chain joins TRBV12-3 or TRBV12-4 to TRBJ2-1, with 8 bases matching TRBD2. CDR3 size: 13 residues. J gave up 7 bases and V 8 bases, and 7 bases lay outside the gene matches. The CDR3 reads CASQRPGGNEQFF. As DNA, the CDR3 is TGTGCCAGCCAACGACCGGGGGGGAATGAGCAGTTCTTC.

Many counts were recorded for this clonotype. This chain connects TRBV5-4 to TRBJ2-7, with 14 positions matching TRBD2. Germline V gives CDR1 SGHNT, CDR2 YYREEE (reference sequence). Trimming took 4 bases from V and 0 from J; bases not matched to a gene: 6. The CDR3 totals 17 residues. The CDR3 loop is CASSPGLAGALSYEQYF. CDR3 in DNA: TGTGCCAGCAGCCCGGGACTAGCGGGAGCCCTCTCCTACGAGCAGTACTTC.

In this sample, this clonotype turned up many times. The chain employs TRBV12-3 or TRBV12-4 and TRBJ2-2; D uncertain. This CDR3 is built from 11 residues. Between the trimmed V and J ends, which lost 6 bases and 9 bases, there was a span of 8 bases. CDR3 nucleotides: TGTGCCAGCAGCCGGGCCTGGGAGCTGTTTTTT. Its translation is CASSRAWELFF.

The J gene is TRBJ2-7, the V gene TRBV11-3; maybe TRBD1 (6 bases). Trimming left V 4 bases short and J 2 bases short, with 12 bases between. The V gene's germline CDR1 is SGHNT and CDR2 YENEEA. The CDR3 is 14 amino acids. The CDR3 DNA is TGTGCCAGCAGCTCTGACCAGGGGACCTACGAGCAGTACTTC. Its translation is CASSSDQGTYEQYF.

V usage is TRBV24-1 and J usage is TRBJ1-6; the D is unclear. V was pared by 11 bases and J by 7 bases, with 20 bases between. CDR3 length: 15 amino acids. In germline, CDR1 is KGHDR, CDR2 SFDVKD. For the CDR3, the DNA is TGTGCCAAAAATTACGGGGATCGGAGGAATTCACCCCTCCACTTT. It specifies CAKNYGDRRNSPLHF.

There are many counts of this clonotype. The chain employs TRBV19 and TRBJ2-1; TRBD1 matches at 8 bases. CDR3 length: 11 amino acids. The junction had 9 bases not matched to a gene; V was cut back by 10 bases and J by 13 bases. CDR1 LNHDA and CDR2 SQIVND come from the germline V gene (reference sequence). CDR3 sequence (DNA): TGTGCCAAGATTAGACAGGGGTGCCAGTTCTTC. Translated, it gives CAKIRQGCQFF.

In its sample, this clonotype was seen a few times. V and J are TRBV6-4 and TRBJ2-2, with D unclear. Germline V gene lookup returns CDR1 MRHNA and CDR2 SNTAGT. Trimming removed 6 bases at V and 2 bases at J, with 10 bases between. The CDR3 covers 14 residues. The CDR3 coding sequence is TGTGCCAGCAGGGGCAGTTTTAACACCGGGGAGCTGTTTTTT. Protein: CASRGSFNTGELFF.

In this sample, this clonotype turned up many times. The chain links TRBV19 to TRBJ1-4, with a weak D call TRBD1 (6 bases). The CDR3 runs 15 residues. Trimming took off 7 bases at V and 7 bases at J, with 19 bases between the two ends. The V gene's germline CDR1 is LNHDA and CDR2 SQIVND (reference sequence). CDR3 loop: CASTLGRGWGEKLFF. For the CDR3, the DNA is TGTGCCAGTACCCTTGGCAGGGGATGGGGTGAAAAACTGTTTTTT.

Remarks on this clonotype: A much larger clone lies one base from this, so it may be a read error. The chain joins TRBV5-4 to TRBJ2-5; TRBD2 is a possible D gene (6 bases). Germline values: CDR1 SGHNT, CDR2 YYREEE (reference sequence). This CDR3 has 15 residues. V was shortened by 5 bases and J by 5 bases, with 19 bases between the two germline ends. CDR3 bases: TGTGCCAGCAGAAACCAGCGGGCGGGCCGGGAGACCCAGTACTTC. The encoded protein is CASRNQRAGRETQYF.

This clonotype was seen repeatedly, ten times or more. The CDR3 DNA reads TGTGCCAGCAGCTCCGGACAGGGGACGCCCTACGAGCAGTACTTC. It codes for CASSSGQGTPYEQYF. The J gene is TRBJ2-7, the V gene TRBV5-8; TRBD1 matches at 9 bases. CDR1 is SGHTS, CDR2 YDEGEE, per germline. The CDR3 is made up of 15 amino acids. V trimming: 3 bases; J trimming: 2 bases; junction bases outside the gene matches: 6.

This clonotype turned up a few times. This may arise from a read error, as a much more abundant clone is one base away. The rearrangement joins TRBV19 to TRBJ2-3; 9 nucleotides align to TRBD2. The CDR3 consists of 14 residues. CDR1 and CDR2 from the germline V gene are LNHDA and SQIVND (reference sequence). V shed 8 bases and J 3 bases; nucleotides not matched to a gene: 6. CDR3 loop: CASARGLATDTQYF. CDR3 DNA sequence: TGTGCCAGTGCCAGAGGACTAGCGACAGATACGCAGTATTTT.

This clonotype was counted at least ten times. This chain connects TRBV30 to TRBJ1-6, with D uncertain. V lost 7 bases and J 0 bases, leaving 10 bases between the germline ends. CDR1 and CDR2 (germline): GTSNPN, SVGIG (reference sequence). This CDR3 is built from 14 residues. CDR3 coding DNA: TGTGCCTCCGCGGGGAGCTCCTATAATTCACCCCTCCACTTT. It translates to CASAGSSYNSPLHF.

In its sample, this clonotype was seen many times. V and J are TRBV6-5 and TRBJ1-6, with D unclear. The CDR3 has 15 residues. V lost 0 bases, J lost 8 bases, and 11 bases lay in between. The germline V gene has CDR1 MNHEY and CDR2 SVGAGI. CDR3 residues: CASSYSKGLHSPLHF. The DNA of the CDR3 is TGTGCCAGCAGTTACTCGAAGGGTTTACATTCACCCCTCCACTTT.

This clonotype came up many times. This chain connects TRBV7-2 to TRBJ2-5; D is possibly TRBD2 (5 bases). V shed 9 bases and J shed 5 bases, with 22 bases lying between them. The CDR3 covers 15 residues. Germline-derived CDR1 and CDR2 are SGHTA and FQGNSA. CDR3 bases: TGTGCCAGTATCTTCCGGGGTGGGATCCGGGAGACCCAGTACTTC. Protein: CASIFRGGIRETQYF.

The rearrangement links TRBV11-2 to TRBJ1-2, with D maybe TRBD1 (6 bases). Trimming left V 1 base short and J 7 bases short, with 13 bases between. The CDR3 loop spans 14 amino acids. CDR1 is SGHAT and CDR2 is FQNNGV in the germline V gene. The CDR3 loop is CASSLGWGACGYTF. CDR3 bases: TGTGCCAGCAGCTTAGGGTGGGGGGCCTGTGGCTACACCTTC.

This clonotype was seen at least ten times. This chain uses TRBV13 with TRBJ1-4; D is perhaps TRBD1 (6 bases). CDR1 is PRHDT, CDR2 FYEKMQ, per germline (reference sequence). V was trimmed by 5 bases and J by 8 bases, leaving 15 bases between them. This CDR3 is 14 amino acids long. CDR3 in amino acids: CASSHQDRGEKLFF. The CDR3 DNA sequence: TGTGCCAGCAGCCACCAGGACAGAGGCGAAAAACTGTTTTTT.

This clonotype was counted at least ten times. The rearrangement links TRBV14 to TRBJ2-3; 11 bases map to TRBD2. J gave up 8 bases and V 0 bases, and 7 bases lay outside the gene matches. Germline V gives CDR1 SGHDN, CDR2 FVKESK. The CDR3 sequence is 16 residues long. The CDR3, as DNA: TGTGCCAGCAGCCAAGACTCACTAGCGGGAGATACTACGCAGTATTTT. Its protein product is CASSQDSLAGDTTQYF.

This clonotype has just a few counts. A much bigger clone sits one base away, suggesting this may be a read error. This chain connects TRBV7-6 to TRBJ2-3; no reliable D call. CDR1 is SGHVS and CDR2 is FNYEAQ in the germline V gene. V lost 4 bases and J lost 0, with 11 bases in between. The CDR3 loop spans 15 amino acids. The CDR3 nucleotides read TGTGCCAGCAGCTCATCTGACGGGAGCACAGATACGCAGTATTTT. Encoded protein: CASSSSDGSTDTQYF.

This clonotype was recorded many times. The chain couples TRBV5-1 to TRBJ1-1, with D unclear. The CDR3 contains 12 residues. V gave up 5 bases and J gave up 5 bases, with 10 bases separating them. Germline V gene lookup returns CDR1 SGHRS and CDR2 YFSETQ. The CDR3 region has the DNA TGCGCCAGCAGTCCTAGAGGGACTGAAGCTTTCTTT. Translating gives CASSPRGTEAFF.

The V and J genes are TRBV10-2 and TRBJ2-1; a weak D match, TRBD2 (7 bases). The CDR3 loop spans 15 amino acids. CDR1 and CDR2 (germline): WSHSY, SAAADI. V gave up 10 bases and J gave up 2 bases, with 18 bases separating them. CDR3 coding DNA: TGCGCCAACAGGGAGGCGGGAGTGACCTACAATGAGCAGTTCTTC. Protein: CANREAGVTYNEQFF.

The J gene is TRBJ2-5, the V gene TRBV18, with 8 bases identical to TRBD2. The CDR3 has 16 amino acids. The ends lost 3 bases at V and 5 bases at J; junction bases unmatched: 11. Looked up from germline, CDR1 is KGHSH and CDR2 is LQKENI. The CDR3 loop is CASSPSGAGVSETQYF. Written as DNA, the CDR3 is TGTGCCAGCTCACCGTCGGGAGCGGGAGTCAGCGAGACCCAGTACTTC.

Of note for this clonotype: At one of its ends the junction is not consistent with the germline gene, which may arise from a read error. The chain joins TRBV9 to TRBJ2-5; the match to TRBD1 covers 7 bases. The CDR3 covers 15 residues. The germline gives CDR1 SGDLS, CDR2 YYNGEE. The CDR3 coding sequence is TGTGCCGGCAGCTCCCGGGACAGAGGACGAGAGACCCAGTACTTC. Translated: CAGSSRDRGRETQYF.

This clonotype was found a few times. It may be a read error: a sequence one base away is much more abundant. The chain joins TRBV7-9 to TRBJ2-7, with a weak D call TRBD1 (6 bases). CDR3 length equals 15 residues. The germline V gene has CDR1 SEHNR and CDR2 FQNEAQ (reference sequence). The CDR3 DNA sequence: TGTGCCAGCAGCTCTCCCGGGACAACTTACTACGAGCAGCACTTC. It codes for CASSSPGTTYYEQHF.

V is TRBV27 and J is TRBJ2-1; D gene ambiguous. The CDR3 runs to 15 residues. The germline V and J ends were trimmed by 6 bases and 5 bases, with 17 bases remaining between them. Looked up from germline, CDR1 is MNHEY and CDR2 is SMNVEV (reference sequence). The CDR3 here is CASSSIVGIDNEQFF. The CDR3 nucleotides are TGTGCCAGCAGCTCTATCGTGGGGATTGACAATGAGCAGTTCTTC.

This clonotype was detected many times. This chain connects TRBV9 to TRBJ2-1, with 11 bases that match TRBD2. The trim removed 0 bases at V and 13 bases at J, leaving 6 bases unmatched. Germline V lookup: CDR1 SGDLS, CDR2 YYNGEE. The CDR3 is 14 amino acids. The CDR3 sequence is CASSVASSGRRQFF. The CDR3 DNA reads TGTGCCAGCAGCGTAGCGTCTAGCGGGAGGAGACAGTTCTTC. Complete variable domain (other parts from reference TRBV9 and TRBJ2-1): DSGVTQTPKHLITATGQRVTLRCSPRSGDLSVYWYQQSLDQGLQFLIQYYNGEERAKGNILERFSAQQFPDLHSELNLSSLELGDSALYFCASSVASSGRRQFFGPGTRLTVL.

This clonotype was seen at least ten times. The genes are TRBV20-1 and TRBJ2-3, with D unresolved. Trimming took off 6 bases at V and 0 bases at J, with 13 bases between the two ends. This CDR3 has 14 residues. Germline values: CDR1 DFQATT, CDR2 SNEGSKA (reference sequence). CDR3 bases: TGCAGTGCCACCGTCGTTACTAGCACAGATACGCAGTATTTT. Translating gives CSATVVTSTDTQYF.

The rearrangement uses TRBV11-3 and TRBJ2-7; no clear D gene. Trimming stripped 7 bases from V and 6 bases from J, with 19 bases between. Germline V gene data show CDR1 as SGHNT and CDR2 as YENEEA. The CDR3 length is 14 residues. The CDR3 DNA reads as TGTGCCAGCAAACAACGGAGTAGGAGATCCGAGCAGTACTTC. This sequence encodes CASKQRSRRSEQYF.

The gene calls are TRBV5-4 and TRBJ2-2; 10 bases line up with TRBD2. Trimming removed 6 bases from V and 5 bases from J; junction bases left unmatched: 10. There are 16 residues in the CDR3. Germline CDR1 and CDR2: SGHNT and YYREEE (reference sequence). The CDR3 loop is CASTEGLAGVTGELFF. CDR3 coding DNA: TGTGCCAGCACCGAGGGGCTAGCGGGAGTTACCGGGGAGCTGTTTTTT. Full variable domain (outside the CDR3, taken from reference TRBV5-4 and TRBJ2-2): ETGVTQSPTHLIKTRGQQVTLRCSSQSGHNTVSWYQQALGQGPQFIFQYYREEENGRGNFPPRFSGLQFPNYSSELNVNALELDDSALYLCASTEGLAGVTGELFFGEGSRLTVL.

A remark on this clonotype: A single base separates this from a much larger clone, so it may be a read error. The genes are TRBV20-1 and TRBJ2-3; 7 nucleotides match TRBD1. With 8 bases clipped from V and 6 bases from J, the junction kept 11 bases outside the gene matches. This CDR3 is built from 13 residues. Per the germline V gene, CDR1 is DFQATT and CDR2 is SNEGSKA (reference sequence). In nucleotides, the CDR3 is TGCAGTCCCGGGACAGCCAATGGCGATACGCAGTATTTT. This sequence encodes CSPGTANGDTQYF.

This clonotype was seen many times. The chain couples TRBV9 to TRBJ1-3; 7 positions match TRBD1. Looked up from germline, CDR1 is SGDLS and CDR2 is YYNGEE. The junction had 0 bases not matched to a gene; V was cut back by 1 base and J by 2 bases. CDR3 length: 14 amino acids. This chain's CDR3 is CASSVQGAGNTIYF. The DNA for the CDR3 is TGTGCCAGCAGCGTACAGGGGGCTGGAAACACCATATATTTT.

The sample holds many counts of this clonotype. The chain joins TRBV6-5 to TRBJ1-4, with D unclear. The CDR3 is made up of 14 amino acids. The germline CDR1 and CDR2 sequences are MNHEY and SVGAGI. V was clipped by 5 bases and J by 4 bases, with 11 bases between them. CDR3: CASSPRAVNEKLFF. DNA of the CDR3: TGTGCCAGCAGTCCCCGGGCCGTTAATGAAAAACTGTTTTTT.

In regard to this clonotype: Being one base from a much bigger clone, this may be a read error. The rearrangement joins TRBV10-2 to TRBJ1-5; perhaps TRBD1 as D (5 bases). The CDR3 sequence is 15 residues long. Germline values: CDR1 WSHSY, CDR2 SAAADI. The CDR3 sequence is CASGQDQQGRQPQHF. The CDR3 DNA is TGTGCCAGCGGCCAAGATCAGCAGGGTCGTCAGCCCCAGCATTTT.